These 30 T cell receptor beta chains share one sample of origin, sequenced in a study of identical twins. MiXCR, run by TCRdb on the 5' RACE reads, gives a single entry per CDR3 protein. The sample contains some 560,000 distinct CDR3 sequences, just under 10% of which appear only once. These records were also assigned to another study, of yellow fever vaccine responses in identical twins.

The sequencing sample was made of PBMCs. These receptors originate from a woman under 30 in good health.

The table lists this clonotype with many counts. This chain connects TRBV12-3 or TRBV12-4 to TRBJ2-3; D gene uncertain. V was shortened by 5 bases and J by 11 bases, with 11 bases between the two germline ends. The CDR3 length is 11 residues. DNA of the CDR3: TGTGCCAGCAGTCCCTCAGCCGGGCAGTATTTT. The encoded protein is CASSPSAGQYF.

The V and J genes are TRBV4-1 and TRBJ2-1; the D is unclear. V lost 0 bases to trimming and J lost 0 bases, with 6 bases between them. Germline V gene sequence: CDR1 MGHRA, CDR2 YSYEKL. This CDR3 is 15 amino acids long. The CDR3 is CASSQEPSSYNEQFF. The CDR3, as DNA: TGCGCCAGCAGCCAAGAACCGAGCTCCTACAATGAGCAGTTCTTC.

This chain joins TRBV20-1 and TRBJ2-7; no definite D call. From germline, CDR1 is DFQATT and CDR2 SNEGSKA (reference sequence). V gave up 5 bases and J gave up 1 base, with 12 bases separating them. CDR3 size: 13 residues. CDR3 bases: TGCAGTGCTCGCGACTTTAATTCCTACGAGCAGTACTTC. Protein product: CSARDFNSYEQYF.

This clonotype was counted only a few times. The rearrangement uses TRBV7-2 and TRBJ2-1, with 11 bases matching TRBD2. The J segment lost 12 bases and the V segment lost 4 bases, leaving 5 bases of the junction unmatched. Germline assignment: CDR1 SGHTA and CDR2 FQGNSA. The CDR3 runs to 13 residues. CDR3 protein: CASSSLAGGGQFF. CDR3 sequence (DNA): TGTGCCAGCAGCTCCCTAGCGGGAGGAGGGCAGTTCTTC.

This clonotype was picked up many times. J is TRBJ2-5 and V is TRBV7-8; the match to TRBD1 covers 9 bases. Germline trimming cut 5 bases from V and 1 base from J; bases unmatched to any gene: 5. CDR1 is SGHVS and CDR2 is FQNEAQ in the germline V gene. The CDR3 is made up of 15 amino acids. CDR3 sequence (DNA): TGTGCCAGCAGCCCCGGGACAGGGCCCCAAGAGACCCAGTACTTC. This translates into CASSPGTGPQETQYF.

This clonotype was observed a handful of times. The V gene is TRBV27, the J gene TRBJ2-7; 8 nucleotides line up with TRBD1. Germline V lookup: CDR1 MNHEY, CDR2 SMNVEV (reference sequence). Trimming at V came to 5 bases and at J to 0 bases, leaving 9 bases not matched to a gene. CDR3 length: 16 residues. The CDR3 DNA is TGTGCCAGCAGTGCCCGGACAGGGCCCCTCTCCTACGAGCAGTACTTC. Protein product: CASSARTGPLSYEQYF.

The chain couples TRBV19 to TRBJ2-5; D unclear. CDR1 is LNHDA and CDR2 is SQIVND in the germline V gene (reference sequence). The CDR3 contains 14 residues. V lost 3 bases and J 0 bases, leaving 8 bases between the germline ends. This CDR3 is CASSIPGNQETQYF. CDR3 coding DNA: TGTGCCAGTAGTATTCCCGGAAACCAAGAGACCCAGTACTTC.

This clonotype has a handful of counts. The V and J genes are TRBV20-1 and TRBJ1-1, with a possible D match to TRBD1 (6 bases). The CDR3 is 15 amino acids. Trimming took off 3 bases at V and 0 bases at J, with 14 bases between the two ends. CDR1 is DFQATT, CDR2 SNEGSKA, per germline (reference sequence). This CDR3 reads CSARSTGRLNTEAFF. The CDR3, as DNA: TGCAGTGCTAGGAGTACAGGGCGGCTGAACACTGAAGCTTTCTTT.

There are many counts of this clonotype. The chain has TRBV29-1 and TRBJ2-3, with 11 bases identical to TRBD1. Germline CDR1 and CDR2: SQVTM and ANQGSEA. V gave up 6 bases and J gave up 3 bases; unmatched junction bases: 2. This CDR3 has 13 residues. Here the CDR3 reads CSVGTGGTDTQYF. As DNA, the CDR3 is TGCAGCGTCGGGACAGGGGGTACAGATACGCAGTATTTT.

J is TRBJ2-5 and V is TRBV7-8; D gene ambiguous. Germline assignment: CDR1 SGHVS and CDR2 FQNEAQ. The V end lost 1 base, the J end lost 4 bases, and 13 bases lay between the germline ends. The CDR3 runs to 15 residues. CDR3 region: CASSLGGSKTETQYF. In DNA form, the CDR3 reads TGTGCCAGCAGCTTAGGTGGCAGTAAAACAGAGACCCAGTACTTC.

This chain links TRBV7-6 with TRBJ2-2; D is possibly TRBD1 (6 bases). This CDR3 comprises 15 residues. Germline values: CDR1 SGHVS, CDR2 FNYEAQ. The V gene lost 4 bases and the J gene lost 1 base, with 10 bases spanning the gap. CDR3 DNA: TGTGCCAGCAGCTGGGAAGGGGGGAACACCGGGGAGCTGTTTTTT. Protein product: CASSWEGGNTGELFF.

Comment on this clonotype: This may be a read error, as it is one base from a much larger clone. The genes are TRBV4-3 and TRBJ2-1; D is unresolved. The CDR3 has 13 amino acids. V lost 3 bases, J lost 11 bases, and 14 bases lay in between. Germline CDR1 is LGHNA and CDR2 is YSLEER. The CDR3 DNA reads TGCGCCAGCAGCCAGGGAAACTGGGATAAGCAGTTCTTC. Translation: CASSQGNWDKQFF.

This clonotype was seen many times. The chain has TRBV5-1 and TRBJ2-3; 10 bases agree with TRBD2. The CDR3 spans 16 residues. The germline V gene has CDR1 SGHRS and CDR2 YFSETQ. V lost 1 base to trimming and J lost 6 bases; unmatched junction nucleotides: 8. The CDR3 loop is CASSLRAGGPSDTQYF. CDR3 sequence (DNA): TGCGCCAGCAGCTTGCGAGCGGGAGGGCCCTCGGATACGCAGTATTTT.

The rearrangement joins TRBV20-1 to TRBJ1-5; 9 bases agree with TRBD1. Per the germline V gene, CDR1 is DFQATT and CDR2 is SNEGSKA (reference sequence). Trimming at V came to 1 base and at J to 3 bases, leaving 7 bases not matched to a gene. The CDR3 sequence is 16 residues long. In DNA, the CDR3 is TGCAGTGCTAGAGGGGGAGGACAGGGGTTCAATCAGCCCCAGCATTTT. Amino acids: CSARGGGQGFNQPQHF.

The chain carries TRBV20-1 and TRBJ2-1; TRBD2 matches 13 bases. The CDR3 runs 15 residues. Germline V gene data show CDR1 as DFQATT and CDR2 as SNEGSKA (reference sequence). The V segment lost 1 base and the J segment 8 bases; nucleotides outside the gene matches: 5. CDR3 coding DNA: TGCAGTGCTAGAGGTGGACTAGCGGGAGCAGATGAGCAGTTCTTC. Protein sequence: CSARGGLAGADEQFF.

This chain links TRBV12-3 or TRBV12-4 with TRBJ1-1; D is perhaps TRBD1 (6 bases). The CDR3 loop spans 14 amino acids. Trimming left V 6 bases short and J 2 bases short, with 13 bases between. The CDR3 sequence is CASRGTGINTEAFF. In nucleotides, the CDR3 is TGTGCCAGCAGGGGCACAGGGATTAACACTGAAGCTTTCTTT.

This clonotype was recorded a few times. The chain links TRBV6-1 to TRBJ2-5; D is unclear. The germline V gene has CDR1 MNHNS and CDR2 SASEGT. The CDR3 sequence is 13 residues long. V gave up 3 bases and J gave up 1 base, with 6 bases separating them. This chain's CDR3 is CASSDQPQETQYF. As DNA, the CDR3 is TGTGCCAGCAGTGACCAGCCCCAAGAGACCCAGTACTTC.

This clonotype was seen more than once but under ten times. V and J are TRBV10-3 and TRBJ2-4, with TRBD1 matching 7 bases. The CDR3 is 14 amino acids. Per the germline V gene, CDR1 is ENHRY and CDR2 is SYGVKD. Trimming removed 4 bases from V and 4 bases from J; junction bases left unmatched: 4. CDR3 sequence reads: CAISALGQKNIQYF. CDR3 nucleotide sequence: TGTGCCATCAGTGCTTTGGGACAGAAAAACATTCAGTACTTC.

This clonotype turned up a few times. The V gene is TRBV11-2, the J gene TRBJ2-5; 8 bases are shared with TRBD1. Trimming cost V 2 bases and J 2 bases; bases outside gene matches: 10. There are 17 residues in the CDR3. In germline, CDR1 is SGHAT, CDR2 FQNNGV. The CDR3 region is CASSLYLQGAKQETQYF. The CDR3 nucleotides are TGTGCCAGCAGCTTATATCTCCAGGGGGCGAAGCAAGAGACCCAGTACTTC. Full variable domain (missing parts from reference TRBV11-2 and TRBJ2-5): EAGVAQSPRYKIIEKRQSVAFWCNPISGHATLYWYQQILGQGPKLLIQFQNNGVVDDSQLPKDRFSAERLKGVDSTLKIQPAKLEDSAVYLCASSLYLQGAKQETQYFGPGTRLLVL.

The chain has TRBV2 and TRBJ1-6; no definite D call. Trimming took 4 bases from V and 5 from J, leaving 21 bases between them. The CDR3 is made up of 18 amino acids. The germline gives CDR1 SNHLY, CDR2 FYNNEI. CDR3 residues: CASSGGDTSSFNNSPLHF. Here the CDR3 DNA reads TGTGCCAGCAGTGGAGGAGACACCTCATCATTTAATAATTCACCCCTCCACTTT. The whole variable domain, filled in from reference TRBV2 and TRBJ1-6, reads EPEVTQTPSHQVTQMGQEVILRCVPISNHLYFYWYRQILGQKVEFLVSFYNNEISEKSEIFDDQFSVERPDGSNFTLKIRSTKLEDSAMYFCASSGGDTSSFNNSPLHFGNGTRLTVT.

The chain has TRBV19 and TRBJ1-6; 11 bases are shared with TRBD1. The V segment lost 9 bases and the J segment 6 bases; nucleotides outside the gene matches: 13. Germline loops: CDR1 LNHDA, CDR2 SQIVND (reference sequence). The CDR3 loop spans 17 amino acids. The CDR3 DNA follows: TGTGCCAGCAGCTCCGAGGACAGGGGGCATGCTAATTCACCCCTCCACTTT. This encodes CASSSEDRGHANSPLHF.

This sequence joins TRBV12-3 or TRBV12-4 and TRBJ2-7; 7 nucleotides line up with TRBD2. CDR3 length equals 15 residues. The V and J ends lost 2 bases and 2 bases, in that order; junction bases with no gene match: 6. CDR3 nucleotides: TGTGCCAGCAGTTTATCAAGCGGGAAGGCCTACGAGCAGTACTTC. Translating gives CASSLSSGKAYEQYF.

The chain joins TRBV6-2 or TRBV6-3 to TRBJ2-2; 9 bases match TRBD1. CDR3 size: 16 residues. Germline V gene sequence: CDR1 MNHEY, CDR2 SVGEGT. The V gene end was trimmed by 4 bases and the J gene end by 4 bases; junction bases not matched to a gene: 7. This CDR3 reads CASSSHTGGATGELFF. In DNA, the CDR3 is TGTGCCAGCAGTTCCCACACAGGGGGCGCCACCGGGGAGCTGTTTTTT.

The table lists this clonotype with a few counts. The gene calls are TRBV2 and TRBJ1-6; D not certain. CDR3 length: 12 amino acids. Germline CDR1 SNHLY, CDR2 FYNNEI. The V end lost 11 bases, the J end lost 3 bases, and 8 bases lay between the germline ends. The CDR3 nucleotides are TGTGCCTCTAGGATCTATAATTCACCCCTCCACTTT. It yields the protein CASRIYNSPLHF.

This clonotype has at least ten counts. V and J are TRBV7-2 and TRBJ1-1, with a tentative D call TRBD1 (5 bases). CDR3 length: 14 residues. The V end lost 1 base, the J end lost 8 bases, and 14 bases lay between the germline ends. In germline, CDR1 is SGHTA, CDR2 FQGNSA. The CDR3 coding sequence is TGTGCCAGCAGCTTAGGGAGTGGGGCAGGAGAAGCTTTCTTT. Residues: CASSLGSGAGEAFF.

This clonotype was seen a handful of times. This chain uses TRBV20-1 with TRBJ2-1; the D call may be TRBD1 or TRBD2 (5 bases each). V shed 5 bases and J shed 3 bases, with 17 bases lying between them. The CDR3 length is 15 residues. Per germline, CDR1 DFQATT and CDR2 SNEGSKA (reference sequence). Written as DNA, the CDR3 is TGCAGTGCTCGCCCCTGGAGCGGACACTACAATGAGCAGTTCTTC. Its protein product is CSARPWSGHYNEQFF.

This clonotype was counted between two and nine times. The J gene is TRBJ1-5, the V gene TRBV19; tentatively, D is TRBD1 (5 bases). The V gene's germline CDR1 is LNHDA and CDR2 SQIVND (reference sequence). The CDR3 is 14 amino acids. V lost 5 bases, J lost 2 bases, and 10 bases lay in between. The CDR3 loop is CASSPRDRNQPQHF. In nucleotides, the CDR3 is TGTGCCAGTAGTCCAAGGGACCGCAATCAGCCCCAGCATTTT.

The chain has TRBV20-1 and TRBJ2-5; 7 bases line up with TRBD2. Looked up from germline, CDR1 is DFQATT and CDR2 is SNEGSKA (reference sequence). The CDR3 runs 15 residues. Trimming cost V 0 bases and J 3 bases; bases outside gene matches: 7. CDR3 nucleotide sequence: TGCAGTGCTAGAGATGGGGGGGGTTCGAAAGAGACCCAGTACTTC. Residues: CSARDGGGSKETQYF.

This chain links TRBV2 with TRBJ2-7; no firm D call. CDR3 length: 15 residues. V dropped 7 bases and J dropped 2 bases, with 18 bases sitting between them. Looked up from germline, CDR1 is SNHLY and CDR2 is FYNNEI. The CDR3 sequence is CASNRLKTRTYEQYF. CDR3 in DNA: TGTGCCAGCAATAGGTTGAAAACGCGTACCTACGAGCAGTACTTC.

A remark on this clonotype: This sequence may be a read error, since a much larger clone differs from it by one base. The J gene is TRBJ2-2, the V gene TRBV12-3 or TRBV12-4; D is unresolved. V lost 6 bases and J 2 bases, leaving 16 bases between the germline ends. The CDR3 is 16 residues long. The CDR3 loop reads CASRRTAIVNTGELFF. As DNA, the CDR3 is TGTGCCAGCAGGCGTACAGCTATCGTTAACACCGGGGAGCTGTTTTTT.